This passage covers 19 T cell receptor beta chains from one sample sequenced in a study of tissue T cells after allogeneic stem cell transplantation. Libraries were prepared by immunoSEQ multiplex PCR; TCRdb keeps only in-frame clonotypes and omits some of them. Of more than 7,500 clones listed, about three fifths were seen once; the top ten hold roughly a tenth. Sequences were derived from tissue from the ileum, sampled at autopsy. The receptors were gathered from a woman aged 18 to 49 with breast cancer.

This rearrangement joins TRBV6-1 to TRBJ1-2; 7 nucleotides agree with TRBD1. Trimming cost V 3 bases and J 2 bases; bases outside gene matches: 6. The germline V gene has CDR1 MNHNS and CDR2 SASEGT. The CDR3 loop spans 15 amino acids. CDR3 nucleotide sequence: TGTGCCAGCAGTGAGACACCGGGACAGAACTATGGCTACACCTTC. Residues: CASSETPGQNYGYTF.

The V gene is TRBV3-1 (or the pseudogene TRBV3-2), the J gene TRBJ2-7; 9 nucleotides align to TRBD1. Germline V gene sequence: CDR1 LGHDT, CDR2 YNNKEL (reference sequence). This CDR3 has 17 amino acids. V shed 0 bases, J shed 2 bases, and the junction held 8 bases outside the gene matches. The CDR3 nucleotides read TGTGCCAGCAGCCAAGAGGCGAGGGACAGGGAGCCCTACGAGCAGTACTTC. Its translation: CASSQEARDREPYEQYF.

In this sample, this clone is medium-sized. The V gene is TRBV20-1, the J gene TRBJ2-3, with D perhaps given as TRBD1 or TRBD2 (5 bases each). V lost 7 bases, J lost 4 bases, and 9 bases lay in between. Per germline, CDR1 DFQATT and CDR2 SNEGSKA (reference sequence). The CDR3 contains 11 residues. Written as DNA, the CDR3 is TGCAGTGTTCGGGGCGCAGATACGCAGTATTTT. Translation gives CSVRGADTQYF.

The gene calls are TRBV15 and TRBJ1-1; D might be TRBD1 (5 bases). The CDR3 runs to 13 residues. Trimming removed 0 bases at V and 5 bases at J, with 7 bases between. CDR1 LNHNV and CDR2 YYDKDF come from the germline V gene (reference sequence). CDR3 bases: TGTGCCACCAGCAGAGATCGGGGGACTGAAGCTTTCTTT. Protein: CATSRDRGTEAFF.

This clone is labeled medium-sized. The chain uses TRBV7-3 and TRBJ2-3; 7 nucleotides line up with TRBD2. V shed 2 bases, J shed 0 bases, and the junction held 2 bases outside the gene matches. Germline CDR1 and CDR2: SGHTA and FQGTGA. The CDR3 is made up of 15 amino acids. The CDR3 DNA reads TGTGCCAGCAGCTTATTGGGGGGGAGCACAGATACGCAGTATTTT. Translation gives CASSLLGGSTDTQYF.

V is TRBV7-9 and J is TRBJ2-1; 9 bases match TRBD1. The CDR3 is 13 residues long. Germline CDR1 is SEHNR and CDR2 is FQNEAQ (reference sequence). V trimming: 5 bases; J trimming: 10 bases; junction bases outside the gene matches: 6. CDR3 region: CASSGNRGREQFF. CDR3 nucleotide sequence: TGTGCCAGCAGCGGGAACAGGGGGCGCGAGCAGTTCTTC.

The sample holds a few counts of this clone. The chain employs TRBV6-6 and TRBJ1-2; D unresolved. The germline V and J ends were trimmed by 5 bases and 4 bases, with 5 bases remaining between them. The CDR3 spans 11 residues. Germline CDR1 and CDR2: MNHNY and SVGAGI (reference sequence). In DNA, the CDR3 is TGTGCCAGCAGTCAGATCTATGGCTACACCTTC. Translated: CASSQIYGYTF.

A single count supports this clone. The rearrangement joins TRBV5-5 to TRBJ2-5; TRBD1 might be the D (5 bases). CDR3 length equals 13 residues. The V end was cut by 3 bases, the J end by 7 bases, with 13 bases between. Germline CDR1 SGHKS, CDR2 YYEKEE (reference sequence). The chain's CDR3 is CASSSDSPGTQYF. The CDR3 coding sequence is TGTGCCAGCAGCTCCGACAGCCCCGGGACCCAGTACTTC.

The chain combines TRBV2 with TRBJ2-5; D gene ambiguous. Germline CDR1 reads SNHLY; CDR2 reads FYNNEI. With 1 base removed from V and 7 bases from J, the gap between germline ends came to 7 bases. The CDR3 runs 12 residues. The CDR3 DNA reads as TGTGCCAGCAGTGAAGGACCTGGGACCCAGTACTTC. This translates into CASSEGPGTQYF.

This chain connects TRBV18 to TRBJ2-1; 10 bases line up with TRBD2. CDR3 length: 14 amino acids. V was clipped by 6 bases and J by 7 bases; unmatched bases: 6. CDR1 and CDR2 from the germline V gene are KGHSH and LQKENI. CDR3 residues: CASSHLAGGNEQFF. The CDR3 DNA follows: TGTGCCAGCTCCCATTTAGCGGGGGGAAATGAGCAGTTCTTC. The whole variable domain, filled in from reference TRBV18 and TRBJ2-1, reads NAGVMQNPRHLVRRRGQEARLRCSPMKGHSHVYWYRQLPEEGLKFMVYLQKENIIDESGMPKERFSAEFPKEGPSILRIQQVVRGDSAAYFCASSHLAGGNEQFFGPGTRLTVL.

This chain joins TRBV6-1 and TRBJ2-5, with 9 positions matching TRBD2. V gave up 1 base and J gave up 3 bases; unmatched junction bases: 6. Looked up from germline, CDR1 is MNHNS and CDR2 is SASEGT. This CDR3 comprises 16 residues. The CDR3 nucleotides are TGTGCCAGCAGTGAAGTAGGGACTAGCAGGGAAGAGACCCAGTACTTC. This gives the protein CASSEVGTSREETQYF.

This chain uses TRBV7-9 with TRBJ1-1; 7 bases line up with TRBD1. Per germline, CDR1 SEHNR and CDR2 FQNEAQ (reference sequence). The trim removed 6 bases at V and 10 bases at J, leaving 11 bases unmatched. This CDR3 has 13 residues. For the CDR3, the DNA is TGTGCCAGCAGGAGTCGACAGGGAAATTCAGCTTTCTTT. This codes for CASRSRQGNSAFF.

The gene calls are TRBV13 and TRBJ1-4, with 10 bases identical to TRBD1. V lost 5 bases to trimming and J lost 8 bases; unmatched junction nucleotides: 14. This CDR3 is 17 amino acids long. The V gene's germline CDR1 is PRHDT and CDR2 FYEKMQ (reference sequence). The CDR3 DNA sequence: TGTGCCAGCAGCGAATCCGGGACAGGGGCCCGGGGGGAAAAACTGTTTTTT. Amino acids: CASSESGTGARGEKLFF.

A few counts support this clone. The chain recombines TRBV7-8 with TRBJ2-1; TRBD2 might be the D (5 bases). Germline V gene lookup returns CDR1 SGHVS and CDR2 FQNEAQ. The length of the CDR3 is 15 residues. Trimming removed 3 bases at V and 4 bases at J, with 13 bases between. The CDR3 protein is CASSFWLAGYNEQFF. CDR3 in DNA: TGTGCCAGCAGCTTTTGGCTAGCAGGTTACAATGAGCAGTTCTTC.

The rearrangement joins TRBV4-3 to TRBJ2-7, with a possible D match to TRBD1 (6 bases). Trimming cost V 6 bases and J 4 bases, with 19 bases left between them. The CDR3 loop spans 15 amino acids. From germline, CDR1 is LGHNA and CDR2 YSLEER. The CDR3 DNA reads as TGCGCCAGCAGTCCCGATCTGGGGGCCCCTTACGAGCAGTACTTC. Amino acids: CASSPDLGAPYEQYF.

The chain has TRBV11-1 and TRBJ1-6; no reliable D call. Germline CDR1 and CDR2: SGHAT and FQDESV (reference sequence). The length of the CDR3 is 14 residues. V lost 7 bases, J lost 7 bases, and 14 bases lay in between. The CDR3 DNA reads TGTGCCAGCACCCGGGGAACGGACAATTCACCCCTCCACTTT. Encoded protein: CASTRGTDNSPLHF.

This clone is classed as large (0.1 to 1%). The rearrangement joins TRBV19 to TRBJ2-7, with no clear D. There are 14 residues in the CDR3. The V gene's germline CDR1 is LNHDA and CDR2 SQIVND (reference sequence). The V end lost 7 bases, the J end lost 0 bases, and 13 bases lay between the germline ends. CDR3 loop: CASTLTASSYEQYF. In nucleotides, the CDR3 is TGTGCCAGTACTCTCACGGCGAGCTCCTACGAGCAGTACTTC.

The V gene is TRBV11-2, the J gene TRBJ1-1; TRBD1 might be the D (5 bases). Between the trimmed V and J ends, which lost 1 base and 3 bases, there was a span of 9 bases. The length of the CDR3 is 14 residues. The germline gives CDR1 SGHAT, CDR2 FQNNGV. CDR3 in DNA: TGTGCCAGCAGCTTAGTGGGGGGGGACACTGAAGCTTTCTTT. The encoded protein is CASSLVGGDTEAFF.

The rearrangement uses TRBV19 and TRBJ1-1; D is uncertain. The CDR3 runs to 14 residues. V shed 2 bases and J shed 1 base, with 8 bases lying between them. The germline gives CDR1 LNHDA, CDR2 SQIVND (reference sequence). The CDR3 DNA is TGTGCCAGTAGTATACAGTTAGAGAACACTGAAGCTTTCTTT. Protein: CASSIQLENTEAFF.